This passage covers 5 T cell receptor beta chains from one sample sequenced in a study of CD8 T cells in ankylosing spondylitis. These receptors have no known antigen. In TCRdb, the 5' RACE reads were re-called with MiXCR into one record per CDR3 protein. The data hold fewer than 500,000 distinct CDR3 sequences, with roughly a quarter observed a single time. Findings of the study overall: Several highly homologous variants made up a TCR beta motif, and this motif appeared characteristic of ankylosing spondylitis blood.

The sequenced sample was blood, either unsorted or a sorted T cell fraction (not recorded which). Every receptor here comes from a male donor with ankylosing spondylitis.

This clonotype showed up just a few times. V and J are TRBV29-1 and TRBJ1-6; 9 bases are shared with TRBD1. This CDR3 is 13 amino acids long. Per germline, CDR1 SQVTM and CDR2 ANQGSEA. V lost 6 bases and J lost 7; bases outside the gene matches: 4. The CDR3 bases are TGCAGCGTGGGACAGGGACAGAATTCACCCCTCCACTTT. Its protein product is CSVGQGQNSPLHF.

The chain couples TRBV7-8 to TRBJ2-1; 9 bases line up with TRBD2. This CDR3 is 15 amino acids long. V was pared by 4 bases and J by 7 bases, with 8 bases of the junction left unmatched. Germline loops: CDR1 SGHVS, CDR2 FQNEAQ. CDR3 nucleotide sequence: TGTGCCAGCAGCTCCCTGCGGGGGGGCAGGAATGAGCAGTTCTTC. Its protein product is CASSSLRGGRNEQFF.

This chain uses TRBV25-1 with TRBJ1-2; D may be TRBD1 (5 bases). V lost 3 bases, J lost 4 bases, and 15 bases lay in between. The CDR3 has 15 residues. Germline CDR1 is MGHDK and CDR2 is SYGVNS. CDR3 residues: CASSEGGLMPYGYTF. CDR3 DNA sequence: TGTGCCAGCAGTGAGGGGGGGTTGATGCCCTATGGCTACACCTTC.

The rearrangement uses TRBV12-3 or TRBV12-4 and TRBJ1-1, with D tentatively TRBD1 (5 bases). V lost 6 bases to trimming and J lost 7 bases, with 18 bases between them. CDR3 size: 14 residues. Written as DNA, the CDR3 is TGTGCCAGCAGCCCCAACAGGTTTTCGGGTGAAGCTTTCTTT. It yields the protein CASSPNRFSGEAFF.

This chain links TRBV19 with TRBJ2-1; D not resolved. Trimming stripped 4 bases from V and 9 bases from J, with 10 bases between. The V gene's germline CDR1 is LNHDA and CDR2 SQIVND (reference sequence). The CDR3 is 12 residues long. The CDR3 coding sequence is TGTGCCAGTAGTACCCAGTGGGGTGAGCAGTTCTTC. This gives the protein CASSTQWGEQFF.